This T cell receptor beta chain was profiled in a study of metastatic and nonmetastatic thyroid tumors. Ahead of thyroid surgery, no patient had received treatment of any kind. In the original processing: In papillary thyroid cancer, a distant-metastasis classifier was built using CDR3 differences across clinicopathological groups. TCRdb re-processed the PCR reads through MiXCR. V and J calls and clone size were set by TCRdb, not the authors. The profile shows approximately 5,200 clones, about 35% of them singletons. V gave up 5 bases and J gave up 5 bases, with 13 bases separating them. The germline V gene has CDR1 SEHNR and CDR2 FQNEAQ (reference sequence). The CDR3 runs to 13 residues.

The TCR comes from a female donor with papillary thyroid cancer or a benign thyroid nodule (not recorded which). Some clones in this sample may be carry-over from other donors' samples. Sequencing was carried out using adjacent normal tissue. The rearrangement links TRBV7-9 to TRBJ2-7; D gene unclear. In nucleotides, the CDR3 is TGTGCCAGCAGCGGAGATCGACCCCACGAGCAGTACTTC. Encoded protein: CASSGDRPHEQYF.